Shown below are 21 T cell receptor beta chains from a single sample sequenced in a study of blood T cell repertoires in COVID-19. Method: immunoSEQ multiplex PCR; TCRdb's copy keeps in-frame clones and lacks some. Of more than 200,000 clones in the sample, around nine tenths were seen once. The specimen sequenced was peripheral blood. The receptors stem from a man aged 80 or over with acute or convalescent COVID-19.

The CDR3 reads CSASSGGFSYEQYF. The CDR3 DNA is TGCAGTGCTAGTTCGGGGGGTTTCTCCTACGAGCAGTACTTC. The chain joins TRBV20-1 to TRBJ2-7, with 7 positions matching TRBD2. The junction had 5 bases not matched to a gene; V was cut back by 3 bases and J by 0 bases. CDR3 size: 14 residues. Germline loops: CDR1 DFQATT, CDR2 SNEGSKA (reference sequence).

V gene TRBV19 combines with J gene TRBJ1-1, with no clear D. V was trimmed by 6 bases and J by 11 bases, leaving 28 bases between them. Per germline, CDR1 LNHDA and CDR2 SQIVND (reference sequence). The CDR3 is 16 residues long. CDR3 amino acids: CASSNPSFPGRDGAFF. In nucleotides, the CDR3 is TGTGCCAGTAGCAACCCGTCCTTCCCAGGCCGGGATGGGGCTTTCTTT.

The chain uses TRBV7-9 and TRBJ1-1, with D tentatively TRBD1 (6 bases). This CDR3 is 13 amino acids long. Trimming removed 1 base from V and 8 bases from J, with 11 bases in between. Germline V lookup: CDR1 SEHNR, CDR2 FQNEAQ (reference sequence). CDR3 residues: CASSLGDMREAFF. DNA for the CDR3: TGTGCCAGCAGCTTAGGGGACATGAGGGAAGCTTTCTTT.

The chain recombines TRBV7-9 with TRBJ2-7, with D perhaps TRBD2 (7 bases). Germline V gives CDR1 SEHNR, CDR2 FQNEAQ (reference sequence). The CDR3 contains 14 residues. Trimming cost V 5 bases and J 6 bases, with 17 bases left between them. CDR3 coding DNA: TGTGCCAGCAGCCCCGGGGGGCCAGCCCGCGAGCAGTACTTC. It yields the protein CASSPGGPAREQYF.

The genes are TRBV5-1 and TRBJ2-7, with D unclear. CDR3 length equals 12 residues. Trimming removed 4 bases from V and 0 bases from J, with 5 bases in between. CDR1 and CDR2 from the germline V gene are SGHRS and YFSETQ. CDR3 sequence reads: CASSQNSYEQYF. The CDR3 region has the DNA TGCGCCAGCAGCCAGAACTCCTACGAGCAGTACTTC.

This clone was counted only a few times. This chain links TRBV7-2 with TRBJ1-3, with 9 bases matching TRBD1. Trimming removed 0 bases from V and 7 bases from J; junction bases left unmatched: 7. Germline V CDR1 and CDR2: SGHTA, FQGNSA. The CDR3 is made up of 16 amino acids. As DNA, the CDR3 is TGTGCCAGCAGCTTAGCGCCGGGACAGGGACTCAACACCATATATTTT. This sequence encodes CASSLAPGQGLNTIYF.

The DNA for the CDR3 is TGTGCCAGCTCACCGGCCGGGACAGGGCTGATTGAAGCTTTCTTT. This codes for CASSPAGTGLIEAFF. This chain connects TRBV18 to TRBJ1-1; 9 nucleotides match TRBD1. The CDR3 length is 15 residues. Germline V gene lookup returns CDR1 KGHSH and CDR2 LQKENI. The junction had 9 bases not matched to a gene; V was cut back by 3 bases and J by 7 bases.

The J gene is TRBJ2-1, the V gene TRBV19, with D possibly TRBD1 on 6 matching bases. CDR3 length: 16 residues. CDR1 is LNHDA and CDR2 is SQIVND in the germline V gene (reference sequence). V was shortened by 5 bases and J by 3 bases, with 17 bases between the two germline ends. CDR3 loop: CASSSPSQGNYNEQFF. In DNA form, the CDR3 reads TGTGCCAGTAGTTCTCCCTCACAGGGAAACTACAATGAGCAGTTCTTC.

V and J are TRBV5-1 and TRBJ2-7; a weak D match, TRBD2 (6 bases). From germline, CDR1 is SGHRS and CDR2 YFSETQ. V was shortened by 0 bases and J by 6 bases, with 13 bases between the two germline ends. This CDR3 is 14 amino acids long. The CDR3 loop is CASSLVEGMGEQYF. In DNA form, the CDR3 reads TGCGCCAGCAGCTTGGTGGAGGGGATGGGCGAGCAGTACTTC.

The chain employs TRBV23-1 and TRBJ1-2, with 7 bases matching TRBD1. TRBV23-1 is marked as an open reading frame, function uncertain. V gave up 4 bases and J gave up 4 bases; unmatched junction bases: 9. CDR3 length: 15 residues. As DNA, the CDR3 is TGCGCCAGCAGTCTAAGACAGGGTAGTATCTATGGCTACACCTTC. Protein: CASSLRQGSIYGYTF.

The chain joins TRBV5-4 to TRBJ1-1; TRBD1 matches 7 bases. Trimming took 7 bases from V and 5 from J; bases not matched to a gene: 11. This CDR3 has 14 residues. CDR1 is SGHNT, CDR2 YYREEE, per germline (reference sequence). The CDR3 spells CASGQGGRGTEAFF. CDR3 DNA: TGTGCCAGCGGGCAGGGGGGCCGAGGGACTGAAGCTTTCTTT.

The V call is TRBV2, the J call TRBJ2-5; 7 bases align to TRBD1. Looked up from germline, CDR1 is SNHLY and CDR2 is FYNNEI. V lost 8 bases to trimming and J lost 5 bases; unmatched junction nucleotides: 14. The CDR3 totals 15 residues. CDR3 sequence reads: CASGGGTGVGETQYF. The CDR3 bases are TGTGCCAGCGGGGGCGGTACAGGGGTGGGGGAGACCCAGTACTTC.

V usage is TRBV7-8 and J usage is TRBJ2-5; 16 bases map to TRBD2. Germline values: CDR1 SGHVS, CDR2 FQNEAQ. J was trimmed by 6 bases and V by 3 bases; bases with no gene match: 7. This CDR3 region has 17 residues. This CDR3 reads CASSFEGLAGGLKTQYF. The CDR3 nucleotides are TGTGCCAGCAGCTTCGAGGGACTAGCGGGGGGGTTAAAGACCCAGTACTTC.

This clone is a singleton in its sample. The chain recombines TRBV9 with TRBJ2-1; D unresolved. The V gene lost 4 bases and the J gene lost 6 bases, with 11 bases spanning the gap. Germline V gene lookup returns CDR1 SGDLS and CDR2 YYNGEE. The length of the CDR3 is 13 residues. In nucleotides, the CDR3 is TGTGCCAGCAGCCCCCGAGAATTCAATGAGCAGTTCTTC. It specifies CASSPREFNEQFF. Variable domain in full (rest from reference TRBV9 and TRBJ2-1): DSGVTQTPKHLITATGQRVTLRCSPRSGDLSVYWYQQSLDQGLQFLIQYYNGEERAKGNILERFSAQQFPDLHSELNLSSLELGDSALYFCASSPREFNEQFFGPGTRLTVL.

The rearrangement joins TRBV28 to TRBJ2-6, with D uncertain. CDR3 length: 16 amino acids. The V gene lost 4 bases and the J gene lost 0 bases, with 10 bases spanning the gap. The germline CDR1 and CDR2 sequences are MDHEN and SYDVKM. In DNA, the CDR3 is TGTGCCAGCAGTTACGGTTTTTTCTCTGGGGCCAACGTCCTGACTTTC. Encoded protein: CASSYGFFSGANVLTF. The variable domain in full, completed from reference TRBV28 and TRBJ2-6, reads DVKVTQSSRYLVKRTGEKVFLECVQDMDHENMFWYRQDPGLGLRLIYFSYDVKMKEKGDIPEGYSVSREKKERFSLILESASTNQTSMYLCASSYGFFSGANVLTFGAGSRLTVL.

V is TRBV21-1 and J is TRBJ2-7; the D call in the table, TRBD2, was not verified against the DNA. TRBV21-1 is assigned pseudogene status. The CDR3 spans 12 residues. The CDR3 DNA reads TGTGCCAGCAGCAAAGTGGCGGGACTAGAGAACTTC. It encodes CASSKVAGLENF.

A single count supports this clone. J is TRBJ1-3 and V is TRBV10-1, with 7 positions matching TRBD1. The germline V gene has CDR1 WNHNN and CDR2 SYGVQD (reference sequence). The CDR3 extends over 16 amino acids. The trim removed 0 bases at V and 4 bases at J, leaving 6 bases unmatched. In nucleotides, the CDR3 is TGCGCCAGCAGTGAGTCGAAGGGGGCCACCGGAAACACCATATATTTT. It translates to CASSESKGATGNTIYF.

The rearrangement joins TRBV4-2 to TRBJ1-5; no reliable D call. Per the germline V gene, CDR1 is LGHNA and CDR2 is YNFKEQ. CDR3 size: 15 residues. V lost 0 bases and J 0 bases, leaving 6 bases between the germline ends. The CDR3 coding sequence is TGTGCCAGCAGCCAAGATTTTAATAGCAATCAGCCCCAGCATTTT. Its protein is CASSQDFNSNQPQHF.

The chain employs TRBV6-2 or TRBV6-3 and TRBJ1-5; 7 positions match TRBD1. CDR1 MNHEY and CDR2 SVGEGT come from the germline V gene. The length of the CDR3 is 18 residues. Losses at the gene ends were 2 bases for V and 3 bases for J; bases not matched to a gene: 13. The CDR3, as DNA: TGTGCCAGCAGTTACCTCTACTCCGGGACAGATGACAATCAGCCCCAGCATTTT. This codes for CASSYLYSGTDDNQPQHF.

V gene TRBV5-4 combines with J gene TRBJ2-1, with 13 bases that match TRBD2. The junction had 7 bases not matched to a gene; V was cut back by 0 bases and J by 10 bases. Germline loops: CDR1 SGHNT, CDR2 YYREEE (reference sequence). The CDR3 runs 16 residues. Here the CDR3 DNA reads TGTGCCAGCAGCTTGGATGGACTAGCGGGAGCAAAGGAGCAGTTCTTC. It translates to CASSLDGLAGAKEQFF.

The V gene is TRBV4-3, the J gene TRBJ1-2; D uncertain. The V and J ends lost 0 bases and 3 bases respectively, with 14 bases between them. From germline, CDR1 is LGHNA and CDR2 YSLEER. This CDR3 comprises 16 residues. CDR3 region: CASSQDRNSKHYGYTF. CDR3 bases: TGCGCCAGCAGCCAAGATCGGAACAGCAAACACTATGGCTACACCTTC.